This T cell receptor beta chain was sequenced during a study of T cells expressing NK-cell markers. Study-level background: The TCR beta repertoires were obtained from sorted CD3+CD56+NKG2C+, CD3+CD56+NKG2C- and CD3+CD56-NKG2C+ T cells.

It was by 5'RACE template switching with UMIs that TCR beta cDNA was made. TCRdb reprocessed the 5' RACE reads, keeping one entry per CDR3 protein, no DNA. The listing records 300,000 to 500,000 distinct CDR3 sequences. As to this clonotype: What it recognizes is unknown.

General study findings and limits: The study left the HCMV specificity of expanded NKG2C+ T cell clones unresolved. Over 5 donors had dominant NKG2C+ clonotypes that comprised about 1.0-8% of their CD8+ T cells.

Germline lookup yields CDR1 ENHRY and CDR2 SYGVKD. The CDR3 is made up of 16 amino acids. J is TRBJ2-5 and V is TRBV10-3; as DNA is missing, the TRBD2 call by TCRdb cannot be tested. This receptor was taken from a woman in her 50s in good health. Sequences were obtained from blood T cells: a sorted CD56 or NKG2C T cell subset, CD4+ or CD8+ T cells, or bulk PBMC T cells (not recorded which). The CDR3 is CAISERGLAGTETQYF.